This T cell receptor (beta chain) comes out of a study of CD8+CD57+ T cells in acquired aplastic anemia. As for the study in general: Isolated CD4+ and CD8+ cells, once sorted, yielded DNA averaging around 3 ug.

Patients who underwent sequencing had shown CD8+CD57+ cell expansion by flow cytometry. Patients had not yet gotten any therapy when their blood was taken for sampling. Study-wide results and caveats: Patient and control CD8+ Simpson's diversity was not significantly different. Patients and controls shared approximately 28 CD8+ CDR3 sequences.

This CDR3 has 14 amino acids. Germline loops: CDR1 LNHDA, CDR2 SQIVND (reference sequence). Trimming removed 5 bases at V and 3 bases at J, with 11 bases between. Concerning this clonotype: Its antigen is undetermined.

For CDR3 and TCR beta VDJ profiling, genomic DNA was the template used. From the reads, TCRdb called clonotypes with MiXCR, one entry per CDR3 protein. The table has 150,000 to 200,000 distinct CDR3 sequences, 40% to 55% seen once. The sequenced sample was sorted CD4+, CD8+, or CD8+CD57+ T cells (not recorded which) from PBMCs. This sequence joins TRBV19 and TRBJ1-5; the D gene is possibly TRBD1 (5 bases). This receptor was identified in a human donor with aplastic anemia. CDR3 amino acids: CASSPQGHNQPQHF. CDR3 DNA: TGTGCCAGTAGTCCTCAGGGTCACAATCAGCCCCAGCATTTT.